These T cell receptor beta chains were read from a single sample in a study of T cells after yellow fever vaccination. Via MiXCR, TCRdb re-called the 5' RACE reads, giving one row per CDR3 protein. The table records approximately 160,000 distinct CDR3 sequences, around 8.5% of them present only once. Sequenced here: CD8+ T cells sorted from PBMCs, sampled 45 days after the yellow fever booster vaccination. The receptor set was obtained from a man aged 18 to 35 who received the YFV17D yellow fever vaccine. Both conserved end residues are part of each CDR3. A D gene is named only where the DNA matches it firmly. Clone size, where shown, is once, few, many, or a class for clones that have expanded.

TGCGCCAGCAGCCAAAAAGCCCTTCCCCTTAGGATCCGCGGGGAGCTGTTTTTT,CASSQKALPLRIRGELFF,TRBV4-1,TRBJ2-2,NA,NA
TGTGCCAGCAGCGTAGAACTCCTCGCCTGGGAGCTGTTTTTT,CASSVELLAWELFF,TRBV9,TRBJ2-2,few,NA
TGTGCCAGCACCCCTTACGATTACAGGGGCGCCCTAATGAACACTGAAGCTTTCTTT,CASTPYDYRGALMNTEAFF,TRBV5-4,TRBJ1-1,few,TRBD1
TGTGCCACCAGCAGAGATGGGATTGAGGACACAGATACGCAGTATTTT,CATSRDGIEDTDTQYF,TRBV15,TRBJ2-3,NA,NA
TGTGCCAGCAGCTTAGGAGGGACGGATATCGACTACGAGCAGTACTTC,CASSLGGTDIDYEQYF,TRBV7-8,TRBJ2-7,few,NA
TGTGCCAGCAGTTGGGGGCCTGAAGGGTTCCCCGAGCAGTACTTC,CASSWGPEGFPEQYF,TRBV6-6,TRBJ2-7,NA,NA
TGTGCCAGCAGGCTCGGGAAAGGGTACACTGAAGCTTTCTTT,CASRLGKGYTEAFF,TRBV28,TRBJ1-1,few,NA
TGCGCCAGCAGCCAAGCCATAGAGAGGTCGCCCCAGTACTTC,CASSQAIERSPQYF,TRBV4-1,TRBJ2-5,few,NA
TGCGCCAGCAGCTTGGTAGGGTTAAACTACAATGAGCAGTTCTTC,CASSLVGLNYNEQFF,TRBV5-1,TRBJ2-1,NA,NA
TGTGCCAGCAGCTTAGGGGTCAGGAGTCCCTACGAGCAGTACTTC,CASSLGVRSPYEQYF,TRBV7-6,TRBJ2-7,NA,NA
TGCGCCAGCAGCTTGGGACAGGGGTTGAACACTGAAGCTTTCTTT,CASSLGQGLNTEAFF,TRBV5-1,TRBJ1-1,NA,TRBD1
TGTGCCAGCAGCTTAGGCACAGAGACCCAGTACTTC,CASSLGTETQYF,TRBV7-9,TRBJ2-5,many,NA
TGTGCCAGCAGCCACTTCTTCACAGCCGGGGAGCTGTTTTTT,CASSHFFTAGELFF,TRBV14,TRBJ2-2,few,NA
TGCGCCAGCAGCCAAGAGGCGGGGGGGCATGGAGATACGCAGTATTTT,CASSQEAGGHGDTQYF,TRBV4-3,TRBJ2-3,NA,TRBD2
TGCAGCGTCGTGGTGTTGGACAGAACCGGGGAGCTGTTTTTT,CSVVVLDRTGELFF,TRBV29-1,TRBJ2-2,few,NA
TGTGCCAGCAGCGTAGACCCCGGGGGGCGAACAGATACGCAGTATTTT,CASSVDPGGRTDTQYF,TRBV9,TRBJ2-3,NA,NA
TGTGCCAGTAGTATGGCCGGGGCCTACGAGCAGTACTTC,CASSMAGAYEQYF,TRBV19,TRBJ2-7,NA,NA
TGTGCCAGCAGCTTAGTAGGGACTGGACTGTTTTTT,CASSLVGTGLFF,TRBV11-2,TRBJ1-4,many,NA
TGCGCCAGCAGTCTGAGCCGCACGATGAACACTGAAGCTTTCTTT,CASSLSRTMNTEAFF,TRBV4-1,TRBJ1-1,NA,NA
TGTGCCAGCAGCTTAAAGGGGGACTATGGCTACACCTTC,CASSLKGDYGYTF,TRBV11-2,TRBJ1-2,NA,NA
TGTGCCATCTCAGCCGCGGGGGACTCCTACAATGAGCAGTTCTTC,CAISAAGDSYNEQFF,TRBV11-2,TRBJ2-1,few,TRBD2
TGTGCCAGCAGCCGCCAGGGCCACTCTGGAAACACCATATATTTT,CASSRQGHSGNTIYF,TRBV14,TRBJ1-3,NA,NA
TGTGCCAGCAGTGAAGATGGGAGGGGTTGGAGCAATCAGCCCCAGCATTTT,CASSEDGRGWSNQPQHF,TRBV6-1,TRBJ1-5,NA,NA
TGTGCCGTAGGACGTTACACTGAAGCTTTCTTT,CAVGRYTEAFF,TRBV2,TRBJ1-1,few,NA
TGCAGTGCTAGGGATCCGCCTAGGAGCAATGAGCAGTTCTTC,CSARDPPRSNEQFF,TRBV20-1,TRBJ2-1,few,NA
TGTGCCAGCAGCCCCGGGACAGCACGCTCCTACGAGCAGTACTTC,CASSPGTARSYEQYF,TRBV7-9,TRBJ2-7,NA,TRBD1
TGCGCCAGCAGCCAAGTCGGGGGATACGACTATGGCTACACCTTC,CASSQVGGYDYGYTF,TRBV4-3,TRBJ1-2,NA,NA
TGTGCCAGCAGCTTAATAAGCGGGGGGGCAGGGGCAGATACGCAGTATTTT,CASSLISGGAGADTQYF,TRBV7-9,TRBJ2-3,NA,TRBD2
TGCGCCAGCAGCTTCGGACAGGGGGAGGATGAGCAGTTCTTC,CASSFGQGEDEQFF,TRBV5-1,TRBJ2-1,NA,TRBD1
TGTGCCAGCAGCTTAGGGGTCGGGGACCAAGAGACCCAGTACTTC,CASSLGVGDQETQYF,TRBV11-2,TRBJ2-5,many,NA
TGTGCCAGCAGCTTTGGGGGGGCGTATAATTCACCCCTCCACTTT,CASSFGGAYNSPLHF,TRBV7-9,TRBJ1-6,few,NA
TGCGCCACCCTATCCGGGGCCTACTACGAGCAGTACTTC,CATLSGAYYEQYF,TRBV10-1,TRBJ2-7,few,NA
TGTGCCAGCAGCGCAACTAGCGGGGGGATGGAGACCCAGTACTTC,CASSATSGGMETQYF,TRBV27,TRBJ2-5,many,TRBD2
TGTGCCAGCAGCTCAGACACCCGGGGGGCCGGGGAGCTGTTTTTT,CASSSDTRGAGELFF,TRBV7-9,TRBJ2-2,few,TRBD2
TGCGCCAGCAACCACCTGGGACTAGCCACCAATGAGCAGTTCTTC,CASNHLGLATNEQFF,TRBV4-1,TRBJ2-1,NA,TRBD2
TGCGCCAGCAGCCCCCGATTGGGGGCGGGGGACAATGAGCAGTTCTTC,CASSPRLGAGDNEQFF,TRBV5-1,TRBJ2-1,few,NA
TGCGCCAGCAGCCAAGATTTCCGGGAGACTTATAGCAATCAGCCCCAGCATTTT,CASSQDFRETYSNQPQHF,TRBV4-3,TRBJ1-5,NA,NA
TGTGCCAGCAGTTCCCGGGACAGCGGAAACACCATATATTTT,CASSSRDSGNTIYF,TRBV6-2/TRBV6-3,TRBJ1-3,NA,TRBD1
TGTGCCAGCAGTCCCCAAACTCCGAACACTGAAGCTTTCTTT,CASSPQTPNTEAFF,TRBV6-1,TRBJ1-1,NA,NA
TGTGCCAGCAGTTACTCGAGCGTCCGGGGCCGCGATAACACCGGGGAGCTGTTTTTT,CASSYSSVRGRDNTGELFF,TRBV6-6,TRBJ2-2,few,NA
TGTGCCAGCAGTTACAGGAGTACTGAAGACTATTCACCCCTCCACTTT,CASSYRSTEDYSPLHF,TRBV6-2/TRBV6-3,TRBJ1-6,few,NA
TGTGCCAGCAGCACAGGGGTGGCGGGCAATCAGCCCCAGCATTTT,CASSTGVAGNQPQHF,TRBV7-2,TRBJ1-5,NA,TRBD1
TGCAGCGTTAGCCCGACAGGGTCCCACGAGCAGTACTTC,CSVSPTGSHEQYF,TRBV29-1,TRBJ2-7,many,TRBD1